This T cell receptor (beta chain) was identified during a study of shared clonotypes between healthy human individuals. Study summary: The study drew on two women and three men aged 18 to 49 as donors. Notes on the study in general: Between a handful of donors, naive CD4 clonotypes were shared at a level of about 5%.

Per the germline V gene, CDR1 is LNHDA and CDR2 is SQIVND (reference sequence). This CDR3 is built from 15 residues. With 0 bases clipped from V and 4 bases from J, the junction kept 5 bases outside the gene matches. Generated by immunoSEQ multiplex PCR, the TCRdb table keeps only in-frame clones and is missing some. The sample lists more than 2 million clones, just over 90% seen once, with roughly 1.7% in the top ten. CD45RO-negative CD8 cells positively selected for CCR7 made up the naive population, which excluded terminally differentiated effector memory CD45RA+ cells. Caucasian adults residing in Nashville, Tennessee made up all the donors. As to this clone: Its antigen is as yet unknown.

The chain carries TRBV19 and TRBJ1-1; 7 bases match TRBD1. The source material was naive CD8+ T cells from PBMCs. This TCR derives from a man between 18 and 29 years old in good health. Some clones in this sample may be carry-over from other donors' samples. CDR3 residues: CASSIERTGSTEAFF. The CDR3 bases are TGTGCCAGTAGTATAGAGAGGACAGGTTCCACTGAAGCTTTCTTT.